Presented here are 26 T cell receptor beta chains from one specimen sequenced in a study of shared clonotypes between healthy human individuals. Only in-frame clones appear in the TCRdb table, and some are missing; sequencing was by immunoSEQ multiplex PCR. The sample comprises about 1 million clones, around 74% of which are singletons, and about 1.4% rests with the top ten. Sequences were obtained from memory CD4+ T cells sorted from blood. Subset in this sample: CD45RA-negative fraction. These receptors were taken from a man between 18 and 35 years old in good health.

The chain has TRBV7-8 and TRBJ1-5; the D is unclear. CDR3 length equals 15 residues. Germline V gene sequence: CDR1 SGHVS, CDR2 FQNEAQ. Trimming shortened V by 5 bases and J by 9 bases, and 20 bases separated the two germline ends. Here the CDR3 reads CASSQTVGGPGPQHF. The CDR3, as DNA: TGTGCCAGCAGCCAGACGGTGGGCGGCCCGGGGCCCCAGCATTTT.

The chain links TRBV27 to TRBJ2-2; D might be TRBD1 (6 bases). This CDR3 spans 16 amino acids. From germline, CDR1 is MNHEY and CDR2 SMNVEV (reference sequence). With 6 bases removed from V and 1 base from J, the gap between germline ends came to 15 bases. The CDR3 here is CASSPFLTGNTGELFF. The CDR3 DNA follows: TGTGCCAGCAGCCCTTTCCTGACAGGGAACACCGGGGAGCTGTTTTTT.

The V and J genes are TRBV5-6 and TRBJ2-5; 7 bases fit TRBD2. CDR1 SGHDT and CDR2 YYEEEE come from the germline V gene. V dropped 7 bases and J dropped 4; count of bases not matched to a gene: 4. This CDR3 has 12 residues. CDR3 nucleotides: TGTGCCAGCGGGAGGGCGTCAGAGACCCAGTACTTC. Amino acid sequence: CASGRASETQYF.

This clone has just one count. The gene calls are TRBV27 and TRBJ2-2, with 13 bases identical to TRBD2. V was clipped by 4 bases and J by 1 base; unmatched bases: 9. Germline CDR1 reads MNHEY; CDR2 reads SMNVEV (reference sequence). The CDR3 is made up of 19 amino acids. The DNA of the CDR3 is TGTGCCAGCAGTTCTGGACTAGCGGGGGCCGGATGGAACACCGGGGAGCTGTTTTTT. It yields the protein CASSSGLAGAGWNTGELFF.

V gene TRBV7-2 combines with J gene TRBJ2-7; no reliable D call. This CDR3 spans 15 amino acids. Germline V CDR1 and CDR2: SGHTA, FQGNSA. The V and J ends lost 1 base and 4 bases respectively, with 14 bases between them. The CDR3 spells CASSLGPARSYEQYF. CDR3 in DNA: TGTGCCAGCAGCTTAGGTCCAGCCCGAAGTTACGAGCAGTACTTC.

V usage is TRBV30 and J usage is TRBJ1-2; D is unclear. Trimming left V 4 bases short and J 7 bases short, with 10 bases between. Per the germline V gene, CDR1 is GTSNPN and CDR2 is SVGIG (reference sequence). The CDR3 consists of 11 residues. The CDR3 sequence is CAWIGGIGYTF. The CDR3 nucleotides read TGTGCCTGGATAGGTGGAATTGGCTACACCTTC. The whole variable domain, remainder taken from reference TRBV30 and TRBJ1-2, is SQTIHQWPATLVQPVGSPLSLECTVEGTSNPNLYWYRQAAGRGLQLLFYSVGIGQISSEVPQNLSASRPQDRQFILSSKKLLLSDSGFYLCAWIGGIGYTFGSGTRLTVV.

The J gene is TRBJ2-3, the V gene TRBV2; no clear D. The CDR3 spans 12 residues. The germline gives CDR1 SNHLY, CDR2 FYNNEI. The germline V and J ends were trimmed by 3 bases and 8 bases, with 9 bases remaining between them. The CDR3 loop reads CASSEQDATQYF. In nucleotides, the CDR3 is TGTGCCAGCAGTGAGCAGGATGCTACGCAGTATTTT.

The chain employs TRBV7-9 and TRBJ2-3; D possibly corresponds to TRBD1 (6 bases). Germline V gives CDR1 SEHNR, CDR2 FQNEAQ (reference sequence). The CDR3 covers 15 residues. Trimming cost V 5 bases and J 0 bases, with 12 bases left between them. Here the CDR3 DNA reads TGTGCCAGCAGCCAAGTAGGGGGTAGCACAGATACGCAGTATTTT. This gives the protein CASSQVGGSTDTQYF.

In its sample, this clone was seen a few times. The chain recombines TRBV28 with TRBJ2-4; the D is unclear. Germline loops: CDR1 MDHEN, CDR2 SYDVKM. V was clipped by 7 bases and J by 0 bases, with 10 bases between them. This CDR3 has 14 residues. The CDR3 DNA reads TGTGCCAGCATCGGTGGGCTAGCCAAAAACATTCAGTACTTC. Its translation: CASIGGLAKNIQYF.

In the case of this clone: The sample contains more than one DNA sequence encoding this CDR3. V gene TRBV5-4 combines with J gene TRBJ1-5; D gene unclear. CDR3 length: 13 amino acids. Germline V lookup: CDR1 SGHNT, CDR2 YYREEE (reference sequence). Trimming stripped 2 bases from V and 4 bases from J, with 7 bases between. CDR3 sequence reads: CASSFDRNQPQHF. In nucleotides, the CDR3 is TGTGCCAGCAGCTTTGACCGAAATCAGCCCCAGCATTTT.

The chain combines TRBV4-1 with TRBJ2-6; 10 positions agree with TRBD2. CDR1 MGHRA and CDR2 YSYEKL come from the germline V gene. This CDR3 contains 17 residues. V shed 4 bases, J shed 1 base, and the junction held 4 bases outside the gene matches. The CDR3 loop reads CASSPGLARSGANVLTF. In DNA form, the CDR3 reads TGCGCCAGCAGCCCGGGACTAGCGAGGTCTGGGGCCAACGTCCTGACTTTC.

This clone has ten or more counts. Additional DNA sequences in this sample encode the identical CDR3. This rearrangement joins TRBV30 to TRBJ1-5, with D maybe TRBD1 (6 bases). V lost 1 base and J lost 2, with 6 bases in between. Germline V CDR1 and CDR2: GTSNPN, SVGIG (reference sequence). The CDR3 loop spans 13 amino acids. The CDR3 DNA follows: TGTGCCTGGAGTGGACAGGGCAATCAGCCCCAGCATTTT. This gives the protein CAWSGQGNQPQHF.

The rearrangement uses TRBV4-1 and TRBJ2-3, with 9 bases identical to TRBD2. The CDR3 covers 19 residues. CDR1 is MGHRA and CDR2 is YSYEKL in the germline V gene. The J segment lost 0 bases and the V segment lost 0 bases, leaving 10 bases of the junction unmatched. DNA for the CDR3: TGCGCCAGCAGCCAAGAGGGAGCGGGGGGTGGTTCTAGCACAGATACGCAGTATTTT. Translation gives CASSQEGAGGGSSTDTQYF.

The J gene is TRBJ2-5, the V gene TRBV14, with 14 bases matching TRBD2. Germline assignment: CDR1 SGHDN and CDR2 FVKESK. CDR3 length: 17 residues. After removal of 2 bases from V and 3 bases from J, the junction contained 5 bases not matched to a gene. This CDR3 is CASSQWGLAGVEETQYF. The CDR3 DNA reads TGTGCCAGCAGCCAATGGGGACTAGCGGGAGTAGAAGAGACCCAGTACTTC.

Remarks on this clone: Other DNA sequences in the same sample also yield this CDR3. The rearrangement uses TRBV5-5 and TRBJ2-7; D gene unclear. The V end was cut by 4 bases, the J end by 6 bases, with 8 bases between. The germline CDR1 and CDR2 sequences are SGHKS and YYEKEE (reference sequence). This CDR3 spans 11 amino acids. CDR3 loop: CASSLGREQYF. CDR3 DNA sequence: TGTGCCAGCAGCCTCGGTCGCGAGCAGTACTTC.

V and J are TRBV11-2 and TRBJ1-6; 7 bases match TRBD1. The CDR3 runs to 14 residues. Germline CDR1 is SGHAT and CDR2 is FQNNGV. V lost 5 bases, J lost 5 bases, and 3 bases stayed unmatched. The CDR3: CASSPQGNNSPLHF. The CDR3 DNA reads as TGTGCCAGCAGCCCACAGGGGAATAATTCACCCCTCCACTTT. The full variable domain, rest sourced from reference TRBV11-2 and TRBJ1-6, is EAGVAQSPRYKIIEKRQSVAFWCNPISGHATLYWYQQILGQGPKLLIQFQNNGVVDDSQLPKDRFSAERLKGVDSTLKIQPAKLEDSAVYLCASSPQGNNSPLHFGNGTRLTVT.

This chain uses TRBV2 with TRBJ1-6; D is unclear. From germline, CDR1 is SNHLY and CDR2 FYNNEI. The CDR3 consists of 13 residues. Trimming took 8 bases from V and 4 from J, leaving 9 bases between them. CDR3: CASRTDYNSPLHF. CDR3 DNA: TGTGCCAGCCGGACGGATTATAATTCACCCCTCCACTTT.

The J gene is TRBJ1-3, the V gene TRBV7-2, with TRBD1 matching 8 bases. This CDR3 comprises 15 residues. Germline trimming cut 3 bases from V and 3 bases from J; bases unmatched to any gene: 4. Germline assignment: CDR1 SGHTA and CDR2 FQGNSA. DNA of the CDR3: TGTGCCAGCAGCTTCCTCGGACAGGGTGGAAACACCATATATTTT. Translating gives CASSFLGQGGNTIYF.

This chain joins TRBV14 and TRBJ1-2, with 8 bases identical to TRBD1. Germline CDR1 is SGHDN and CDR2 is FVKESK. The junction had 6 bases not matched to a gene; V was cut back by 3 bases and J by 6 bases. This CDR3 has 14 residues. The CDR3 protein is CASSQDRVWHGYTF. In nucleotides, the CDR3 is TGTGCCAGCAGCCAGGACAGGGTCTGGCATGGCTACACCTTC. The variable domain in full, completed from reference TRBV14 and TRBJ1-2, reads EAGVTQFPSHSVIEKGQTVTLRCDPISGHDNLYWYRRVMGKEIKFLLHFVKESKQDESGMPNNRFLAERTGGTYSTLKVQPAELEDSGVYFCASSQDRVWHGYTFGSGTRLTVV.

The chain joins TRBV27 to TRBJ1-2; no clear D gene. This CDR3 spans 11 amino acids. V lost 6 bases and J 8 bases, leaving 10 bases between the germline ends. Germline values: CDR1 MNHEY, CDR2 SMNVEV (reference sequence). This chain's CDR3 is CASSPGLGYTF. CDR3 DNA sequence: TGTGCCAGCAGCCCCGGGTTGGGCTACACCTTC.

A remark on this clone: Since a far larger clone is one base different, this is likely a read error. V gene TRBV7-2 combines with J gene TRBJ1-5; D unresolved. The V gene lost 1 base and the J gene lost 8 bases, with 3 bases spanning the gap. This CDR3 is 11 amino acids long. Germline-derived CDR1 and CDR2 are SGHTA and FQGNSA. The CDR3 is CASSLGKPQHF. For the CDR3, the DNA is TGTGCCAGCAGCTTAGGGAAGCCCCAGCATTTT.

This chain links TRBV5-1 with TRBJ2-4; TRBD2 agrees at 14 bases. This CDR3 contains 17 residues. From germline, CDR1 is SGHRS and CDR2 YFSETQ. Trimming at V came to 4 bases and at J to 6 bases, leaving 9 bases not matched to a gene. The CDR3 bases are TGCGCCAGCAGCGAAAGCCCGACTAGCGGGGGGGTAAACATTCAGTACTTC. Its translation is CASSESPTSGGVNIQYF.

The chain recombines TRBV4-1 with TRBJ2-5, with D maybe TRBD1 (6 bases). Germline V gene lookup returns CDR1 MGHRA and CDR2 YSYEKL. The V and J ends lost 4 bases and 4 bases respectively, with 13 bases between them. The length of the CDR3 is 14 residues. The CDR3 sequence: CASSPQGGVETQYF. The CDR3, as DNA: TGCGCCAGCAGCCCACAGGGTGGTGTAGAGACCCAGTACTTC.

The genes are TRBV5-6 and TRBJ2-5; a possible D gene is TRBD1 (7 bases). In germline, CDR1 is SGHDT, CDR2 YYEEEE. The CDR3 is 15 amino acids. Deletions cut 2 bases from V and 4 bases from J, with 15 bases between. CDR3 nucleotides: TGTGCCAGCAGCTTAAAGCAGGGGGGTCGAGAGACCCAGTACTTC. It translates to CASSLKQGGRETQYF.

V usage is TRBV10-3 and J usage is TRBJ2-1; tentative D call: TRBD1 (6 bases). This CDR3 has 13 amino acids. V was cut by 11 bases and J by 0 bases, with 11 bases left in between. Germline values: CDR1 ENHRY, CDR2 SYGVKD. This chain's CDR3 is CASGDNSYNEQFF. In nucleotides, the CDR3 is TGTGCCTCAGGGGACAACTCCTACAATGAGCAGTTCTTC.

The DNA of the CDR3 is TGCAGCGTTCGAGAAAACACTAATCAGCCCCAGCATTTT. Protein product: CSVRENTNQPQHF. The rearrangement links TRBV29-1 to TRBJ1-5; no clear D. Germline V gene sequence: CDR1 SQVTM, CDR2 ANQGSEA. The CDR3 contains 13 residues. V lost 5 bases and J 4 bases, leaving 12 bases between the germline ends.